One and the same sample provided the 30 T cell receptor beta chains below, sequenced in a study of PD-1 blockade in mismatch repair-deficient tumors. The protocol was immunoSEQ multiplex PCR, while the TCRdb copy is restricted to in-frame clones and leaves out a portion. The sample lists 120,000 or so clones, about 85% seen once, with roughly 13% in the top ten. This specimen was peripheral blood, taken 44 weeks after starting pembrolizumab. Receptor source: an adult with mismatch repair-deficient cancer.

The V gene is TRBV7-2, the J gene TRBJ2-7, with 9 positions matching TRBD2. Germline-derived CDR1 and CDR2 are SGHTA and FQGNSA. V dropped 3 bases and J dropped 4; count of bases not matched to a gene: 19. The CDR3 sequence is 19 residues long. The CDR3 loop reads CASSFTSGRGGISPYEQYF. CDR3 sequence (DNA): TGTGCCAGCAGCTTTACTAGCGGGCGCGGGGGCATCTCGCCGTACGAGCAGTACTTC.

V gene TRBV2 combines with J gene TRBJ2-2, with D unresolved. This CDR3 is built from 18 residues. The V end lost 1 base, the J end lost 1 base, and 16 bases lay between the germline ends. Germline assignment: CDR1 SNHLY and CDR2 FYNNEI. This CDR3 reads CASSEGVPDRLNTGELFF. As DNA, the CDR3 is TGTGCCAGCAGTGAAGGGGTACCCGATAGACTGAACACCGGGGAGCTGTTTTTT.

The chain links TRBV7-9 to TRBJ2-7; TRBD1 matches 12 bases. Trimming cost V 0 bases and J 5 bases; bases outside gene matches: 5. The CDR3 extends over 16 amino acids. CDR1 and CDR2 from the germline V gene are SEHNR and FQNEAQ (reference sequence). The CDR3 region is CASSLARDRGRDEQYF. DNA for the CDR3: TGTGCCAGCAGCTTAGCGCGGGACAGGGGGCGCGACGAGCAGTACTTC.

This clone turned up a few times. CDR3 coding DNA: TGTGCCAGCAGCCAAGTAGGGACCTCCTACGAGCAGTACTTC. Translated: CASSQVGTSYEQYF. The rearrangement uses TRBV4-2 and TRBJ2-7; D tentatively reads TRBD1 or TRBD2 (5 bases each). This CDR3 region has 14 residues. The germline V gene encodes CDR1 LGHNA and CDR2 YNFKEQ. Between the trimmed V and J ends, which lost 1 base and 0 bases, there was a span of 7 bases.

Note on this clone: Other DNA sequences within the sample encode an identical CDR3. The V call is TRBV5-6, the J call TRBJ2-7, with 7 nucleotides matching TRBD1. With V trimmed by 0 bases and J by 3 bases, 0 bases remained unmatched. The CDR3 totals 13 residues. Germline-derived CDR1 and CDR2 are SGHDT and YYEEEE. CDR3 nucleotides: TGTGCCAGCAGCTTGGGGACAGGCTACGAGCAGTACTTC. This codes for CASSLGTGYEQYF.

This clone was seen just once. The rearrangement joins TRBV28 to TRBJ2-3, with unresolved D. Germline CDR1 and CDR2: MDHEN and SYDVKM. Trimming stripped 5 bases from V and 0 bases from J, with 12 bases between. The length of the CDR3 is 15 residues. CDR3 bases: TGTGCCAGCAGTCGAGCGACTTCTAGCACAGATACGCAGTATTTT. It codes for CASSRATSSTDTQYF.

The chain carries TRBV5-6 and TRBJ2-7; 8 bases align to TRBD2. The CDR3 has 16 residues. Germline CDR1 is SGHDT and CDR2 is YYEEEE. J was trimmed by 0 bases and V by 4 bases; bases with no gene match: 9. The CDR3 coding sequence is TGTGCCAGCAGCATACCGGGACTAGGTAACTCCTACGAGCAGTACTTC. It is translated as CASSIPGLGNSYEQYF. Variable domain in full (rest from reference TRBV5-6 and TRBJ2-7): DAGVTQSPTHLIKTRGQQVTLRCSPKSGHDTVSWYQQALGQGPQFIFQYYEEEERQRGNFPDRFSGHQFPNYSSELNVNALLLGDSALYLCASSIPGLGNSYEQYFGPGTRLTVT.

The chain couples TRBV7-3 to TRBJ2-5; TRBD2 might be the D (6 bases). There are 15 residues in the CDR3. V was clipped by 5 bases and J by 2 bases, with 15 bases between them. The germline V gene encodes CDR1 SGHTA and CDR2 FQGTGA. CDR3: CASSQSGTLQETQYF. The CDR3 bases are TGTGCCAGCAGCCAATCCGGGACTCTGCAAGAGACCCAGTACTTC.

This clone was recorded a few times. This chain connects TRBV30 to TRBJ1-5, with D possibly matching TRBD1 (6 bases). CDR1 and CDR2 (germline): GTSNPN, SVGIG (reference sequence). The CDR3 has 12 residues. Trimming shortened V by 2 bases and J by 5 bases, and 7 bases separated the two germline ends. The CDR3 DNA follows: TGTGCCTGGAGTAGACAGGATCAGCCCCAGCATTTT. Residues: CAWSRQDQPQHF. The full variable domain, rest sourced from reference TRBV30 and TRBJ1-5, is SQTIHQWPATLVQPVGSPLSLECTVEGTSNPNLYWYRQAAGRGLQLLFYSVGIGQISSEVPQNLSASRPQDRQFILSSKKLLLSDSGFYLCAWSRQDQPQHFGDGTRLSIL.

This chain's CDR3 is CASLPLAGGPYEQYF. The CDR3, as DNA: TGTGCCAGCCTGCCCCTAGCGGGAGGGCCCTACGAGCAGTACTTC. The chain joins TRBV27 to TRBJ2-7; 12 positions agree with TRBD2. This CDR3 is built from 15 residues. With 8 bases clipped from V and 2 bases from J, the junction kept 7 bases outside the gene matches. Per the germline V gene, CDR1 is MNHEY and CDR2 is SMNVEV (reference sequence).

This chain joins TRBV11-2 and TRBJ2-5; 7 bases are a match to TRBD2. Unmatched junction bases numbered 9, after V lost 5 bases and J lost 3 bases. In germline, CDR1 is SGHAT, CDR2 FQNNGV. The CDR3 extends over 15 amino acids. CDR3 nucleotides: TGTGCCAGCAGCCCGCGTTGGGCGGGAGAAGAGACCCAGTACTTC. This gives the protein CASSPRWAGEETQYF.

The chain has TRBV29-1 and TRBJ2-3; a possible D gene is TRBD1 (6 bases). The CDR3 totals 13 residues. V was shortened by 2 bases and J by 6 bases, with 12 bases between the two germline ends. CDR1 SQVTM and CDR2 ANQGSEA come from the germline V gene. The CDR3 sequence: CSVESQGRDTQYF. DNA for the CDR3: TGCAGCGTTGAATCGCAGGGGCGGGATACGCAGTATTTT.

The chain recombines TRBV6-1 with TRBJ2-7, with 12 bases lining up with TRBD2. The trim removed 3 bases at V and 6 bases at J, leaving 6 bases unmatched. The CDR3 consists of 15 residues. Germline V gene data show CDR1 as MNHNS and CDR2 as SASEGT. The CDR3 loop is CASSETSGSIGEQYF. DNA for the CDR3: TGTGCCAGCAGTGAGACTAGCGGGAGTATCGGCGAGCAGTACTTC.

This chain uses TRBV7-2 with TRBJ2-4; D is uncertain. This CDR3 has 15 amino acids. Germline-derived CDR1 and CDR2 are SGHTA and FQGNSA. V was clipped by 2 bases and J by 1 base, with 9 bases between them. CDR3 region: CASSLWADAKNIQYF. The CDR3 coding sequence is TGTGCCAGCAGCTTATGGGCAGATGCCAAAAACATTCAGTACTTC.

The chain combines TRBV2 with TRBJ2-1; 10 nucleotides line up with TRBD2. This CDR3 has 16 amino acids. V lost 6 bases and J lost 3; bases outside the gene matches: 8. From germline, CDR1 is SNHLY and CDR2 FYNNEI. The CDR3 here is CASRAGTSAIYNEQFF. The DNA of the CDR3 is TGTGCCAGCAGGGCCGGGACTAGCGCTATCTACAATGAGCAGTTCTTC.

This clone was found a few times. This chain joins TRBV30 and TRBJ2-5, with unresolved D. V lost 4 bases to trimming and J lost 0 bases, with 9 bases between them. The CDR3 has 13 residues. Germline CDR1 is GTSNPN and CDR2 is SVGIG (reference sequence). CDR3 nucleotides: TGTGCCTGGAACGGAGACTACCAAGAGACCCAGTACTTC. Translating it yields CAWNGDYQETQYF.

The chain is built from TRBV29-1 and TRBJ2-1; D is unresolved. Germline assignment: CDR1 SQVTM and CDR2 ANQGSEA. Trimming pared 3 bases from V and 0 bases from J, leaving 12 bases between. This CDR3 is 15 amino acids long. CDR3 amino acids: CSVEHPGRSYNEQFF. The CDR3 bases are TGCAGCGTTGAGCATCCCGGCCGCTCCTACAATGAGCAGTTCTTC.

The chain employs TRBV29-1 and TRBJ2-1, with D tentatively TRBD1 (5 bases). V was cut by 7 bases and J by 4 bases, with 11 bases left in between. Germline V gives CDR1 SQVTM, CDR2 ANQGSEA. This CDR3 comprises 12 residues. DNA of the CDR3: TGCAGCGGGACCGACAGTTACAATGAGCAGTTCTTC. It translates to CSGTDSYNEQFF.

V gene TRBV10-3 combines with J gene TRBJ2-7; TRBD2 matches at 11 bases. Trimming at V came to 3 bases and at J to 5 bases, leaving 6 bases not matched to a gene. The CDR3 extends over 15 amino acids. CDR1 and CDR2 from the germline V gene are ENHRY and SYGVKD. This chain's CDR3 is CAISDRLAGGHEQYF. The CDR3 region has the DNA TGTGCCATCAGTGACAGGCTAGCGGGAGGCCACGAGCAGTACTTC.

This sequence joins TRBV19 and TRBJ2-7, with 9 nucleotides matching TRBD2. This CDR3 has 15 amino acids. The germline gives CDR1 LNHDA, CDR2 SQIVND (reference sequence). After removal of 3 bases from V and 4 bases from J, the junction contained 7 bases not matched to a gene. The CDR3 loop reads CASSISLAGLYEQYF. In DNA form, the CDR3 reads TGTGCCAGTAGTATCTCGCTAGCGGGATTATACGAGCAGTACTTC.

The genes are TRBV25-1 and TRBJ1-5, with 7 bases lining up with TRBD1. V lost 3 bases, J lost 1 base, and 12 bases stayed unmatched. The CDR3 sequence is 18 residues long. Germline V gene sequence: CDR1 MGHDK, CDR2 SYGVNS. CDR3 sequence: CASSESGRGGMSNQPQHF. The CDR3 region has the DNA TGTGCCAGCAGTGAGAGCGGCAGGGGGGGGATGAGCAATCAGCCCCAGCATTTT.

This chain uses TRBV5-8 with TRBJ2-1; D not certain. The CDR3 totals 14 residues. Looked up from germline, CDR1 is SGHTS and CDR2 is YDEGEE. The germline V and J ends were trimmed by 0 bases and 2 bases, with 6 bases remaining between them. The CDR3: CASSLVTTYNEQFF. CDR3 in DNA: TGTGCCAGCAGCTTGGTTACTACCTACAATGAGCAGTTCTTC.

V and J are TRBV9 and TRBJ2-3; D is unresolved. Germline lookup yields CDR1 SGDLS and CDR2 YYNGEE. Between the trimmed V and J ends, which lost 3 bases and 2 bases, there was a span of 10 bases. This CDR3 comprises 14 residues. The CDR3, as DNA: TGTGCCAGCAGCGCCCTAGGAGACACAGATACGCAGTATTTT. Residues: CASSALGDTDTQYF.

As concerns this clone: The sample carries other DNA sequences with the same CDR3. The chain carries TRBV4-1 and TRBJ2-5; no definite D call. The V gene lost 2 bases and the J gene lost 4 bases, with 8 bases spanning the gap. CDR1 and CDR2 (germline): MGHRA, YSYEKL. There are 13 residues in the CDR3. The CDR3 sequence: CASSQPDGETQYF. The CDR3 nucleotides read TGCGCCAGCAGCCAACCGGACGGAGAGACCCAGTACTTC.

This clone was detected only once. The rearrangement links TRBV4-3 to TRBJ2-2, with 7 bases fitting TRBD1. There are 16 residues in the CDR3. V trimming: 4 bases; J trimming: 3 bases; junction bases outside the gene matches: 8. Germline loops: CDR1 LGHNA, CDR2 YSLEER. As DNA, the CDR3 is TGCGCCAGCAGCCCGTTTTCCGGGACAGACACCGGGGAGCTGTTTTTT. It encodes CASSPFSGTDTGELFF.

This chain uses TRBV7-9 with TRBJ1-5, with D unclear. CDR1 SEHNR and CDR2 FQNEAQ come from the germline V gene (reference sequence). The V gene lost 4 bases and the J gene lost 2 bases, with 3 bases spanning the gap. This CDR3 has 12 residues. The CDR3 nucleotides read TGTGCCAGCAGCTCCGGCAATCAGCCCCAGCATTTT. It is translated as CASSSGNQPQHF.

The chain recombines TRBV4-2 with TRBJ2-5; 7 bases are shared with TRBD2. This CDR3 contains 19 residues. CDR1 LGHNA and CDR2 YNFKEQ come from the germline V gene. The J segment lost 9 bases and the V segment lost 0 bases, leaving 22 bases of the junction unmatched. As DNA, the CDR3 is TGTGCCAGCAGCCAAGAGTGGGGTATAGCGGGTGTGTGGGCTTGGTCCCAGTACTTC. Protein: CASSQEWGIAGVWAWSQYF.

The chain employs TRBV5-1 and TRBJ2-7; D is uncertain. Germline CDR1 and CDR2: SGHRS and YFSETQ. The ends were cut back, 2 bases at V and 3 bases at J, with 12 bases in the middle. This CDR3 has 14 amino acids. CDR3 DNA sequence: TGCGCCAGCAGCTTTAGGAGTAGAGACTACGAGCAGTACTTC. Amino acid sequence: CASSFRSRDYEQYF.

This chain joins TRBV27 and TRBJ2-7, with a possible D match to TRBD2 (6 bases). The germline V gene has CDR1 MNHEY and CDR2 SMNVEV (reference sequence). This CDR3 region has 15 residues. Deletions cut 2 bases from V and 5 bases from J, with 16 bases between. The CDR3 is CASSLSPGRWNEQYF. CDR3 bases: TGTGCCAGCAGTTTAAGCCCGGGGAGGTGGAACGAGCAGTACTTC.

This chain links TRBV5-1 with TRBJ2-7, with D perhaps matching TRBD1 (6 bases). The CDR3 is 15 residues long. Germline V CDR1 and CDR2: SGHRS, YFSETQ. Trimming cost V 3 bases and J 1 base, with 14 bases left between them. The CDR3 DNA follows: TGCGCCAGCAGCTCAACCCCAGGGGAGTCCTACGAGCAGTACTTC. This codes for CASSSTPGESYEQYF. The whole variable domain, filled in from reference TRBV5-1 and TRBJ2-7, reads KAGVTQTPRYLIKTRGQQVTLSCSPISGHRSVSWYQQTPGQGLQFLFEYFSETQRNKGNFPGRFSGRQFSNSRSEMNVSTLELGDSALYLCASSSTPGESYEQYFGPGTRLTVT.